The TCR beta chain under discussion was sequenced for a study of graft-versus-host responses after intestinal transplantation. Across the whole study: Every transplant recipient was induced with anti-thymocyte globulin, then maintained on tacrolimus and steroids for 2 to 4 years. Study results and limitations: Individuals carrying graft-donor T cell macrochimerism showed high graft-versus-host to host-versus-graft clonal ratios in allografts. Present in recipient marrow, GvH clones included some that appeared first in ileum or blood.

Generated by immunoSEQ multiplex PCR, the TCRdb table keeps only in-frame clones and is missing some. The sample has 20,000 or so clones; about 89% are singletons. This clone has more than one count but fewer than ten. Its target is not known. The CDR3 extends over 14 amino acids. Per the germline V gene, CDR1 is WSHSY and CDR2 is SAAADI. The V segment lost 7 bases and the J segment 8 bases; nucleotides outside the gene matches: 5. This clonotype was obtained from a human patient who received an intestinal transplant, so some T cells may come from the graft donor. Sequences were derived from bone marrow, sampled 120 to 130 days after transplant. V is TRBV10-2 and J is TRBJ2-2, with 12 nucleotides matching TRBD2. The CDR3 DNA reads TGCGCCAGCACCCCTAGCGGGAGGGCTGGGGAGCTGTTTTTT. Its translation: CASTPSGRAGELFF.